This TCR beta chain came from a study of blood T cells in healthy people across ages. The second PCR ran about 6 to 12 cycles with a sample-barcoded 5' primer and J-beta primers. TCRdb passed the 5' RACE reads through MiXCR, listing each CDR3 protein once. The sample lists 1.5 million to 2 million distinct CDR3 sequences; 28% were seen once. Germline-derived CDR1 and CDR2 are DFQATT and SNEGSKA (reference sequence). V was cut by 0 bases and J by 14 bases, with 11 bases left in between. The CDR3 length is 11 residues. This chain links TRBV20-1 with TRBJ2-1, with unresolved D. This TCR derives from a woman aged 25-40 years in good health. The sequenced material came from blood. CDR3: CSARDARAEFF. The CDR3 DNA reads as TGCAGTGCTAGAGATGCCCGGGCCGAGTTCTTC.